The text below deals with one TCR beta chain. Its specificity is unknown. At one end, the junction sequence differs from germline, possibly due to a read error. Prior autoimmune disease or systemic immunosuppression barred patients. These data are taken from a study of OX40 agonist ivuxolimab in advanced cancers. Study context: Prior anti-PD-1, anti-PD-L1 or anti-CTLA-4 therapy was allowed; less than 45% had some. Notes on the study in general: CD8+ T cells averaged more expanded clones than CD4+.

Some clones are missing from TCRdb's copy, which holds only in-frame ones; the method was immunoSEQ multiplex PCR. The table shows roughly 74,000 clones, with about 90% occurring only once. This material consisted of CD4+ or CD8+ T cells sorted from blood, taken in a trial of the OX40 agonist ivuxolimab. This clonotype was obtained from an adult with an advanced solid tumor such as melanoma, head and neck, liver or kidney cancer.

This chain's CDR3 is CASGEGRSQPQHF. In nucleotides, the CDR3 is TGTGCCAGCGGTGAAGGAAGGAGTCAGCCCCAGCATTTT. V is TRBV6-1 and J is TRBJ1-5; D is unresolved. CDR1 is MNHNS and CDR2 is SASEGT in the germline V gene. This CDR3 region has 13 residues.